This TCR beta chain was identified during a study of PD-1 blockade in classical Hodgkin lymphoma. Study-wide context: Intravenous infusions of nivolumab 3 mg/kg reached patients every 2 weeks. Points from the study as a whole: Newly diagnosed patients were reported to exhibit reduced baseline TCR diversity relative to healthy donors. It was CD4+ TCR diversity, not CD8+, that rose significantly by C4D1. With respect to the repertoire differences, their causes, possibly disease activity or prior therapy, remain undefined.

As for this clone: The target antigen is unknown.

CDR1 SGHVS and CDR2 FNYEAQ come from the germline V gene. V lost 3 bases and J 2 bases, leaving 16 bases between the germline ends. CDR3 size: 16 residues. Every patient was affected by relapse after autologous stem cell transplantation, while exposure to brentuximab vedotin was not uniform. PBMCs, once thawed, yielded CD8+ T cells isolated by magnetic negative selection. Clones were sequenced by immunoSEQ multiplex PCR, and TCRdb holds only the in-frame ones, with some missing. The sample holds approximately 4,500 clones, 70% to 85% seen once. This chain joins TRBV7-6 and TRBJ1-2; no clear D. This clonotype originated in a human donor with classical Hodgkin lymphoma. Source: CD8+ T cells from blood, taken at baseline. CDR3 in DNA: TGTGCCAGCAGCTTCCTAGCCAGCGACGAAAACTATGGCTACACCTTC. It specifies CASSFLASDENYGYTF.